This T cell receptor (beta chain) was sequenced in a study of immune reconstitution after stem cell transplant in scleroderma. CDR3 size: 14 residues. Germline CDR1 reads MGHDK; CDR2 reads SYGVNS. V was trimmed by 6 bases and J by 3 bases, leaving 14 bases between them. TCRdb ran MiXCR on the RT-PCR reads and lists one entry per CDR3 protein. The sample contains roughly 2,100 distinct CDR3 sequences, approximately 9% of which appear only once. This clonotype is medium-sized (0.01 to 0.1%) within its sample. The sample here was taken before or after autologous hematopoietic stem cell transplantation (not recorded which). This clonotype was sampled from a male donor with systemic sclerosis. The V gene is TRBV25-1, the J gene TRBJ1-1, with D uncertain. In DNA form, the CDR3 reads TGTGCCAGCAGCCTTGACGGGAGGGACACTGAAGCTTTCTTT. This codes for CASSLDGRDTEAFF.